Listed here are 21 T cell receptor beta chains from one sample, sequenced in a study of shared clonotypes between healthy human individuals. The table came from immunoSEQ multiplex PCR; TCRdb's copy has only in-frame clones and leaves some out. The sample has about 2.1 million clones, around 95% seen once. CD8 cells regarded as naive lacked CD45RO, were positively chosen for CCR7, and omitted terminally differentiated effector memory CD45RA+ cells. Sequenced sample: naive CD8+ T cells from PBMCs. The receptor set was obtained from a man aged 18-30 years in good health. Some clones in this sample may be carry-over from other donors' samples.

This chain joins TRBV7-9 and TRBJ2-5; D is perhaps TRBD1 or TRBD2 (5 bases each). There are 14 residues in the CDR3. CDR1 and CDR2 (germline): SEHNR, FQNEAQ (reference sequence). Trimming pared 6 bases from V and 5 bases from J, leaving 16 bases between. Here the CDR3 DNA reads TGTGCCAGCAGTTCCATTCAGGGAGAGGAGACCCAGTACTTC. Its protein is CASSSIQGEETQYF.

This sequence joins TRBV4-2 and TRBJ2-7; 9 bases match TRBD2. Losses at the gene ends were 3 bases for V and 4 bases for J; bases not matched to a gene: 7. From germline, CDR1 is LGHNA and CDR2 YNFKEQ. The CDR3 runs 15 residues. The CDR3 DNA follows: TGTGCCAGCAGCCAGTTTAGCGGGAGTACTTACGAGCAGTACTTC. Its protein is CASSQFSGSTYEQYF.

This clone was detected only once. The chain joins TRBV28 to TRBJ1-1, with D possibly matching TRBD1 (6 bases). This CDR3 spans 16 amino acids. The V gene lost 2 bases and the J gene lost 1 base, with 14 bases spanning the gap. Germline loops: CDR1 MDHEN, CDR2 SYDVKM. The CDR3 DNA follows: TGTGCCAGCAGTTTACCAGGGGCGGGGTGGAACACTGAAGCTTTCTTT. Translating it yields CASSLPGAGWNTEAFF.

This clone was observed once. The rearrangement joins TRBV25-1 to TRBJ2-7, with D uncertain. V was clipped by 6 bases and J by 3 bases, with 9 bases between them. This CDR3 comprises 12 residues. Germline CDR1 MGHDK, CDR2 SYGVNS. The CDR3 DNA follows: TGTGCCAGCAGGGGTTTGGGCTACGAGCAGTACTTC. It is translated as CASRGLGYEQYF.

The V call is TRBV25-1, the J call TRBJ1-2, with D possibly matching TRBD1 (5 bases). CDR1 MGHDK and CDR2 SYGVNS come from the germline V gene. The V end was cut by 3 bases, the J end by 2 bases, with 7 bases between. The CDR3 has 13 residues. The CDR3 spells CASSDGDNYGYTF. The DNA of the CDR3 is TGTGCCAGCAGTGACGGGGACAACTATGGCTACACCTTC.

The rearrangement links TRBV9 to TRBJ2-3, with a tentative D call TRBD2 (6 bases). In germline, CDR1 is SGDLS, CDR2 YYNGEE. The V gene lost 1 base and the J gene lost 4 bases, with 16 bases spanning the gap. The CDR3 is 16 residues long. The CDR3 region is CASSVRWAAGPDTQYF. The CDR3 nucleotides read TGTGCCAGCAGCGTACGCTGGGCGGCGGGGCCAGATACGCAGTATTTT.

The CDR3 is CASSLSGGSVTEAFF. CDR3 nucleotide sequence: TGTGCCAGCAGTCTGAGCGGGGGGTCGGTCACTGAAGCTTTCTTT. The chain links TRBV7-3 to TRBJ1-1; D might be TRBD1 (5 bases). CDR1 is SGHTA, CDR2 FQGTGA, per germline. V was shortened by 6 bases and J by 4 bases, with 18 bases between the two germline ends. This CDR3 is built from 15 residues.

This sequence joins TRBV7-9 and TRBJ2-2, with a weak D call TRBD2 (6 bases). The CDR3 runs to 17 residues. CDR1 and CDR2 from the germline V gene are SEHNR and FQNEAQ (reference sequence). The V gene lost 1 base and the J gene lost 6 bases, with 18 bases spanning the gap. The CDR3 loop is CASSLEGVGGQSGELFF. The CDR3 DNA reads TGTGCCAGCAGCTTAGAAGGTGTCGGGGGTCAGTCCGGGGAGCTGTTTTTT. The whole variable domain, filled in from reference TRBV7-9 and TRBJ2-2, reads DTGVSQNPRHKITKRGQNVTFRCDPISEHNRLYWYRQTLGQGPEFLTYFQNEAQLEKSRLLSDRFSAERPKGSFSTLEIQRTEQGDSAMYLCASSLEGVGGQSGELFFGEGSRLTVL.

V usage is TRBV9 and J usage is TRBJ2-1; no firm D call. Looked up from germline, CDR1 is SGDLS and CDR2 is YYNGEE. V was trimmed by 3 bases and J by 0 bases, leaving 10 bases between them. This CDR3 contains 15 residues. CDR3 amino acids: CASSGEQSSYNEQFF. The DNA of the CDR3 is TGTGCCAGCAGCGGTGAACAAAGCTCCTACAATGAGCAGTTCTTC.

The chain joins TRBV4-2 to TRBJ2-3, with D hard to call. The CDR3 runs 18 residues. CDR1 is LGHNA, CDR2 YNFKEQ, per germline. Trimming cost V 4 bases and J 0 bases, with 20 bases left between them. The CDR3 nucleotides read TGTGCCAGCAGCCCCCGCACCCTTATCGGGCCAAGCACAGATACGCAGTATTTT. It is translated as CASSPRTLIGPSTDTQYF.

The V call is TRBV27, the J call TRBJ1-1, with D hard to call. Germline V gene data show CDR1 as MNHEY and CDR2 as SMNVEV (reference sequence). Trimming left V 2 bases short and J 4 bases short, with 11 bases between. This CDR3 has 14 amino acids. CDR3: CASSLGWSSTEAFF. The DNA of the CDR3 is TGTGCCAGCAGTTTAGGGTGGTCGAGCACTGAAGCTTTCTTT.

Details on this clone: The sample carries other DNA sequences with the same CDR3. This chain links TRBV9 with TRBJ2-7; the D is unclear. V dropped 3 bases and J dropped 4 bases, with 11 bases sitting between them. CDR3 length: 13 amino acids. Germline V gene data show CDR1 as SGDLS and CDR2 as YYNGEE. CDR3 bases: TGTGCCAGCAGCGCGGGCGGTTCATACGAGCAGTACTTC. This sequence encodes CASSAGGSYEQYF.

This clone was detected only once. J is TRBJ2-3 and V is TRBV1; the table's D gene call, TRBD1, was not cross checked with the DNA. TRBV1 is labeled a pseudogene. This CDR3 has 16 residues. CDR3 residues: CTSSHQRGGNTDTQYF. As DNA, the CDR3 is TGCACCAGCAGCCACCAGAGAGGGGGAAACACAGATACGCAGTATTTT.

Points on this clone: This same CDR3 is encoded by further DNA sequences in the sample. This chain connects TRBV5-1 to TRBJ2-1; D is possibly TRBD2 (6 bases). The CDR3 consists of 13 residues. The ends were cut back, 3 bases at V and 4 bases at J, with 8 bases in the middle. Germline CDR1 reads SGHRS; CDR2 reads YFSETQ. The CDR3 protein is CASSSGGYNEQFF. The CDR3 nucleotides are TGCGCCAGCAGCTCCGGGGGTTACAATGAGCAGTTCTTC. Together with reference TRBV5-1 and TRBJ2-1, the CDR3 gives the full variable domain: KAGVTQTPRYLIKTRGQQVTLSCSPISGHRSVSWYQQTPGQGLQFLFEYFSETQRNKGNFPGRFSGRQFSNSRSEMNVSTLELGDSALYLCASSSGGYNEQFFGPGTRLTVL.

V and J are TRBV4-1 and TRBJ1-6; unclear D gene. Germline V gene data show CDR1 as MGHRA and CDR2 as YSYEKL. The length of the CDR3 is 16 residues. V lost 5 bases, J lost 5 bases, and 16 bases lay in between. The CDR3 DNA sequence: TGCGCCAGCAGCGATAGGTGGCAGGCCAATAATTCACCCCTCCACTTT. Translation gives CASSDRWQANNSPLHF.

The rearrangement uses TRBV9 and TRBJ2-4; the D gene could be TRBD1 or TRBD2 (5 bases each). V was trimmed by 3 bases and J by 5 bases, leaving 12 bases between them. This CDR3 comprises 14 residues. Germline CDR1 reads SGDLS; CDR2 reads YYNGEE. In DNA form, the CDR3 reads TGTGCCAGCAGCGGAGGGACCATAGAAAACATTCAGTACTTC. Translation: CASSGGTIENIQYF.

The chain recombines TRBV7-3 with TRBJ2-7, with D possibly matching TRBD1 (6 bases). This CDR3 has 15 residues. The V and J ends lost 2 bases and 2 bases respectively, with 13 bases between them. The germline V gene has CDR1 SGHTA and CDR2 FQGTGA. The DNA for the CDR3 is TGTGCCAGCAGCTTAGCCCCCGGGACAACCTACGAGCAGTACTTC. Its protein is CASSLAPGTTYEQYF.

V and J are TRBV28 and TRBJ1-1, with TRBD1 identical over 7 bases. From germline, CDR1 is MDHEN and CDR2 SYDVKM. This CDR3 has 14 residues. Trimming at V came to 6 bases and at J to 0 bases, leaving 4 bases not matched to a gene. CDR3 sequence reads: CASRPQGLNTEAFF. The CDR3 DNA sequence: TGTGCCAGCAGACCACAGGGGTTGAACACTGAAGCTTTCTTT.

The count of this clone is one. V usage is TRBV9 and J usage is TRBJ2-7; D uncertain. This CDR3 has 14 residues. The ends were cut back, 0 bases at V and 5 bases at J, with 12 bases in the middle. Germline-derived CDR1 and CDR2 are SGDLS and YYNGEE. The CDR3 loop reads CASSVASQTDEQYF. The CDR3 DNA is TGTGCCAGCAGCGTAGCTTCACAGACCGACGAGCAGTACTTC.

The rearrangement links TRBV6-1 to TRBJ1-1, with unresolved D. CDR3 size: 14 residues. The germline gives CDR1 MNHNS, CDR2 SASEGT. The V and J ends lost 7 bases and 1 base respectively, with 13 bases between them. The CDR3 nucleotides are TGTGCCAGCATTAAAGGCCGGGGGAACACTGAAGCTTTCTTT. Translation: CASIKGRGNTEAFF.

CDR3 coding DNA: TGCGCCAGCAGCTTGGCCCACCTCAGCCCCTACGAGCAGTACTTC. Protein: CASSLAHLSPYEQYF. The chain links TRBV5-1 to TRBJ2-7; unclear D gene. Trimming left V 0 bases short and J 2 bases short, with 12 bases between. There are 15 residues in the CDR3. Germline CDR1 and CDR2: SGHRS and YFSETQ.